This T cell receptor beta chain came from a study of STAT3 mutations in large granular lymphocyte leukemia. For this clone: Its cognate antigen is unknown.

TCRdb keeps only in-frame clones here, not all; method: immunoSEQ multiplex PCR. This table has 30,000 to 45,000 clones, around nine tenths appearing once. Points from the study as a whole: In several patients, dominant TCR clone burden exceeded STAT3 mutant burden. At least one immunodominant TCR beta clonotype appeared in every T-cell large granular lymphocyte leukemia patient.

Losses at the gene ends were 4 bases for V and 5 bases for J; bases not matched to a gene: 15. Germline CDR1 reads SGHRS; CDR2 reads YFSETQ. This CDR3 has 17 amino acids. This TCR came from a human donor with T large granular lymphocyte leukemia. Some clones in this sample may be carry-over from other donors' samples. The specimen sequenced was PBMCs. The chain uses TRBV5-1 and TRBJ2-3; TRBD2 matches at 8 bases. CDR3 sequence reads: CASSAEPGLVAKDTQYF. Written as DNA, the CDR3 is TGCGCCAGCAGCGCGGAACCGGGACTAGTAGCGAAAGATACGCAGTATTTT.